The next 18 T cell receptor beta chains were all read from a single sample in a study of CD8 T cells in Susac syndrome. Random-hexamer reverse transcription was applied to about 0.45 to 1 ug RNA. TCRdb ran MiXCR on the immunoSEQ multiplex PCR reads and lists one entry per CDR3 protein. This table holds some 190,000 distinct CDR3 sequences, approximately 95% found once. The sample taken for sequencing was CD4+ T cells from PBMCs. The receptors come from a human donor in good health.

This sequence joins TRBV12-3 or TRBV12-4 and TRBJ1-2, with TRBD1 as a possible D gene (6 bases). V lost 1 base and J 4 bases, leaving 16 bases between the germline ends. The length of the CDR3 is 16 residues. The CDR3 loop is CASSLGDIRDFYGYTF. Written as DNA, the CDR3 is TGTGCCAGCAGTTTAGGGGACATCCGTGACTTCTATGGCTACACCTTC.

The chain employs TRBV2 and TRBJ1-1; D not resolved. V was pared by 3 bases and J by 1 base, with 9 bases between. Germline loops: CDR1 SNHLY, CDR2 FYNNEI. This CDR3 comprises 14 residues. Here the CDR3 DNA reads TGTGCCAGCAGTGATAGGGTTCCGAACACTGAAGCTTTCTTT. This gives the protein CASSDRVPNTEAFF.

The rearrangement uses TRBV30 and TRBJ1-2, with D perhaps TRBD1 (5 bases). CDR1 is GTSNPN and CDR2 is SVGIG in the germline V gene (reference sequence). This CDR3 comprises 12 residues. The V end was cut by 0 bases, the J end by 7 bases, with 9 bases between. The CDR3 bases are TGTGCCTGGAGTGTCCCCGGGGGTGGCTACACCTTC. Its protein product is CAWSVPGGGYTF.

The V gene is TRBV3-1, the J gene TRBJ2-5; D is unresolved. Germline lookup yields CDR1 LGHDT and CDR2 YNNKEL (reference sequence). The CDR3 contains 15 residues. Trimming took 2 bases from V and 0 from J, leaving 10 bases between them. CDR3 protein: CASSQPAWYQETQYF. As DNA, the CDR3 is TGTGCCAGCAGCCAACCCGCATGGTACCAAGAGACCCAGTACTTC.

The CDR3 DNA reads TGTGCCAGCAGCATGACCGGGACATTCTACGAGCAGTACTTC. It is translated as CASSMTGTFYEQYF. The chain employs TRBV11-2 and TRBJ2-7, with D possibly TRBD1 on 6 matching bases. The V end was cut by 5 bases, the J end by 3 bases, with 14 bases between. Germline V CDR1 and CDR2: SGHAT, FQNNGV. CDR3 length equals 14 residues.

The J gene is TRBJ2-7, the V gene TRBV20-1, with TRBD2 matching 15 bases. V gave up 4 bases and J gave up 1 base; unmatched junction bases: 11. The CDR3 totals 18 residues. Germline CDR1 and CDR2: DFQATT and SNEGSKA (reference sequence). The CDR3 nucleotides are TGCAGTGCTACCGCCCTGGGGGGGACTAGCGGGAGGTCCTACGAGCAGTACTTC. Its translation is CSATALGGTSGRSYEQYF.

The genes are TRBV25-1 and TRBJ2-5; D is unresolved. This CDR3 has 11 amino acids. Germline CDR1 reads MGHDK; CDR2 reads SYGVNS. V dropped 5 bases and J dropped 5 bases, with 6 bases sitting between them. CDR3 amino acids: CASSPWETQYF. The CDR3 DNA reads TGTGCCAGCAGTCCCTGGGAGACCCAGTACTTC. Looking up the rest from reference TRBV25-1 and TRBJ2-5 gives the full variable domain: EADIYQTPRYLVIGTGKKITLECSQTMGHDKMYWYQQDPGMELHLIHYSYGVNSTEKGDLSSESTVSRIRTEHFPLTLESARPSHTSQYLCASSPWETQYFGPGTRLLVL.

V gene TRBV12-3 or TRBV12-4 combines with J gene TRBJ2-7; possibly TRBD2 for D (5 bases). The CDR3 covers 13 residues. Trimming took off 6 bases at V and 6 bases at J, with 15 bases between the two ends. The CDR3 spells CASSHRRGFEQYF. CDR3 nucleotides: TGTGCCAGCAGCCACCGCCGAGGGTTCGAGCAGTACTTC.

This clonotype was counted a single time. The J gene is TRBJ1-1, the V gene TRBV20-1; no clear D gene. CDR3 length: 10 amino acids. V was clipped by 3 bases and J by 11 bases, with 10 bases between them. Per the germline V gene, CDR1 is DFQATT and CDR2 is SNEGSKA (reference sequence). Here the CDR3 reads CSARSEAAFF. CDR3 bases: TGCAGTGCTAGGTCAGAGGCCGCTTTCTTT.

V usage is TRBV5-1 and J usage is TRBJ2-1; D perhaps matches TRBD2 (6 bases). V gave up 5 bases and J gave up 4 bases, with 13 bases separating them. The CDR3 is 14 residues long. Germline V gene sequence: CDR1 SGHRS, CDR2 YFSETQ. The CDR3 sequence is CASSREGGYNEQFF. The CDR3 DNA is TGCGCCAGCAGTAGGGAAGGAGGGTACAATGAGCAGTTCTTC.

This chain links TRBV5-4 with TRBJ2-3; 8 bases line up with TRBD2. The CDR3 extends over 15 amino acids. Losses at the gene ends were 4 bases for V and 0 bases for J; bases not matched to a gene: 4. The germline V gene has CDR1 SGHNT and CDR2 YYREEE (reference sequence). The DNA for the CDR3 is TGTGCCAGCAGCGTTAGCGGGGCTAGCACAGATACGCAGTATTTT. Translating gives CASSVSGASTDTQYF.

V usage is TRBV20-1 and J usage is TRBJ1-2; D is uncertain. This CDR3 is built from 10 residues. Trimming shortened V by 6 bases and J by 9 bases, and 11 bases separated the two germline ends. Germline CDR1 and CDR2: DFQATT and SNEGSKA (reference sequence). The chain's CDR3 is CSAPFGRYTF. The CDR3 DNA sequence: TGCAGTGCACCCTTCGGTCGCTACACCTTC.

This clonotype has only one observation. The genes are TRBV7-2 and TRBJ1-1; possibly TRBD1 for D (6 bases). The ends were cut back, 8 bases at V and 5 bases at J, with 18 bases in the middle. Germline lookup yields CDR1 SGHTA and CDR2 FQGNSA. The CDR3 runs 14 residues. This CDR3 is CASQGYRVGTEAFF. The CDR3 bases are TGTGCCAGCCAGGGGTACAGGGTTGGTACTGAAGCTTTCTTT. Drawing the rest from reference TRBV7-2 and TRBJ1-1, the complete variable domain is GAGVSQSPSNKVTEKGKDVELRCDPISGHTALYWYRQSLGQGLEFLIYFQGNSAPDKSGLPSDRFSAERTGGSVSTLTIQRTQQEDSAVYLCASQGYRVGTEAFFGQGTRLTVV.

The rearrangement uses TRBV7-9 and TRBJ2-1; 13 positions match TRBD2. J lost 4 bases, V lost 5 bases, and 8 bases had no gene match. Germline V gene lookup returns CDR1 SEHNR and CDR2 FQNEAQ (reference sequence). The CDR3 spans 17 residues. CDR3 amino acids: CASSPRTSGRLYNEQFF. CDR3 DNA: TGTGCCAGCAGCCCCCGGACTAGCGGGAGATTGTACAATGAGCAGTTCTTC.

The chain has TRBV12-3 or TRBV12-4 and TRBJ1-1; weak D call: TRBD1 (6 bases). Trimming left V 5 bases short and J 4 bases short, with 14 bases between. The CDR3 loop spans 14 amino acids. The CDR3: CASSLQGSLTEAFF. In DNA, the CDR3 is TGTGCCAGCAGTCTACAGGGAAGTCTCACTGAAGCTTTCTTT.

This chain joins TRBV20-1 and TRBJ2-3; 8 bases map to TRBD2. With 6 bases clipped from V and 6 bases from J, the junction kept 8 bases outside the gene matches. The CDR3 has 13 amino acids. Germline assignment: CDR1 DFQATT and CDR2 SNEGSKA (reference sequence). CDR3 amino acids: CSAISGSVDTQYF. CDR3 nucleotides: TGCAGTGCCATAAGCGGGAGTGTGGATACGCAGTATTTT.

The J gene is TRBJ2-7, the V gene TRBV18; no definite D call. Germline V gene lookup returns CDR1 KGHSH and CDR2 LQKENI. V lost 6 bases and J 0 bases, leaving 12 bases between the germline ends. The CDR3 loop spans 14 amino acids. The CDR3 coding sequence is TGTGCCAGCTCCCCCGGCAGTAGCTCCTACGAGCAGTACTTC. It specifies CASSPGSSSYEQYF.

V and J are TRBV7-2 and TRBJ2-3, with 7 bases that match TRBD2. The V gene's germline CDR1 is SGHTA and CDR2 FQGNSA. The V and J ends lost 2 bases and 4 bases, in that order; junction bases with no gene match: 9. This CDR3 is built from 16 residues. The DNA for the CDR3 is TGTGCCAGCAGCTTATTGGGCGGGAGAACCCCAGATACGCAGTATTTT. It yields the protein CASSLLGGRTPDTQYF.